This paragraph covers one T cell receptor (beta chain) sequence. Its antigen is currently unknown. This sample stems from a study of regulatory T cells in long-lasting Graves disease. Findings and limits, study-wide: Gene preferences differed: TRBV28, TRBJ1-2, TRBJ2-5 in persistent cases. Persistent Graves' patients showed reduced TCR diversity versus newly diagnosed patients.

As for time point: persistent/refractory GD, antithyroid drugs over 5 years with positive TRAb. The TCR library was made from RNA that had been extracted from PBMCs in TRIzol. The CDR3 has 17 residues. Germline V lookup: CDR1 KGHSY, CDR2 FQNENV. The V end was cut by 2 bases, the J end by 6 bases, with 20 bases between. Combining iRepertoire HTBI primers with Arm-PCR of CDR3 regions, the authors built TCR beta libraries. TCRdb ran MiXCR on the multiplex PCR reads and lists one entry per CDR3 protein. The sample lists 700,000 or so distinct CDR3 sequences, around 30% occurring once. Source: peripheral blood mononuclear cells (PBMCs), taken when the disease was refractory, from a patient treated with antithyroid drugs. This TCR was sampled from a female donor with Graves disease. This chain connects TRBV16 to TRBJ1-5; D remains ambiguous. The CDR3 bases are TGTGCCAGCAGCCAAAGGGCGGCGGGAGTAGGTGTTCAGCCCCAGCATTTT. Amino acid sequence: CASSQRAAGVGVQPQHF.